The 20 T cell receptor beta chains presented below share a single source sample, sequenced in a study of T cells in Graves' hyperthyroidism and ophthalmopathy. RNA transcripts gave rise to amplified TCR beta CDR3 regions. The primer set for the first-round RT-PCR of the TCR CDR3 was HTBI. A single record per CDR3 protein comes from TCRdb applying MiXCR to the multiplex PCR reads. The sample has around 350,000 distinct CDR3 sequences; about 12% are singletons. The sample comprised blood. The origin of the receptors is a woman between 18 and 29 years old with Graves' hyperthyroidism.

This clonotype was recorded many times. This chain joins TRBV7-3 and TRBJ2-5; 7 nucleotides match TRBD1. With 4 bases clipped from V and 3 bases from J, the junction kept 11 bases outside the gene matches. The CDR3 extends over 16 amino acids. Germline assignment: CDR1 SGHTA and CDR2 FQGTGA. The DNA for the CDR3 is TGTGCCAGCAGCTCCCCGGATAACAGGGGTGAAGAGACCCAGTACTTC. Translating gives CASSSPDNRGEETQYF.

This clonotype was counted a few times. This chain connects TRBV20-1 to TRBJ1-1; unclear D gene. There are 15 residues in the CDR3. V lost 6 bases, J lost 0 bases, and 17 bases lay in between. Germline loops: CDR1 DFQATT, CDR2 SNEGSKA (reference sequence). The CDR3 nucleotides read TGCAGTGCAAACGGGGAGGGCGGGTTGAACACTGAAGCTTTCTTT. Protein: CSANGEGGLNTEAFF.

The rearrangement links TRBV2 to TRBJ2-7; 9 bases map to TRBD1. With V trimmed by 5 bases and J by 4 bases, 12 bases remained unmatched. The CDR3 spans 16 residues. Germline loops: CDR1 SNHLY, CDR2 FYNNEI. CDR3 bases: TGTGCCAGCAGTCCCCGGGGGACAGGGAACAATTACGAGCAGTACTTC. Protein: CASSPRGTGNNYEQYF.

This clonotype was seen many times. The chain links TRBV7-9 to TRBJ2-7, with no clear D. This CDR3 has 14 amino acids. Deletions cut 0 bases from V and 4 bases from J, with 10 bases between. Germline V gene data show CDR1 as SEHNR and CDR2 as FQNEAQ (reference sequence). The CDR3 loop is CASSLAHNRYEQYF. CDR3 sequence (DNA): TGTGCCAGCAGCTTAGCACACAACCGATACGAGCAGTACTTC.

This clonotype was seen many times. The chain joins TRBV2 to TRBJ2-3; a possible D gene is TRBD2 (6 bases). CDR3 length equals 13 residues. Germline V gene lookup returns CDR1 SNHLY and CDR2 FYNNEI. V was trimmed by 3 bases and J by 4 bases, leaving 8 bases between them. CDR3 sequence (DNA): TGTGCCAGCAGTGATGGAGGGCCAGATACGCAGTATTTT. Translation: CASSDGGPDTQYF.

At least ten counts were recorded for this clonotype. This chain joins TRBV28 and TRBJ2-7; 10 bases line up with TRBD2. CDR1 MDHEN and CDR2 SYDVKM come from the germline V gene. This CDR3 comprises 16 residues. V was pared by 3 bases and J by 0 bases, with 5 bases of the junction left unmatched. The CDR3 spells CASSFGSGGSSYEQYF. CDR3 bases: TGTGCCAGCAGTTTCGGTAGCGGGGGGAGCTCCTACGAGCAGTACTTC.

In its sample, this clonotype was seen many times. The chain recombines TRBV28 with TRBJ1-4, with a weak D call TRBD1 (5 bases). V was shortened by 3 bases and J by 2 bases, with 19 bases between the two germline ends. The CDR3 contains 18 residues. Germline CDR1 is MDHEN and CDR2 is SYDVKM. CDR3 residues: CASSFRRGRVSTNEKLFF. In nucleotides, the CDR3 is TGTGCCAGCAGTTTCCGCCGGGGCCGGGTTTCGACTAATGAAAAACTGTTTTTT.

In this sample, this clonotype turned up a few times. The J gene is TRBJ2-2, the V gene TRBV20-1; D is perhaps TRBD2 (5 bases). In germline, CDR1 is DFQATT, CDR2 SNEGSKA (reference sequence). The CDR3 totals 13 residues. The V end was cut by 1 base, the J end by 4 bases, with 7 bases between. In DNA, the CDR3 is TGCAGTGCTAGAGTCCGGGGCACCGGGGAGCTGTTTTTT. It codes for CSARVRGTGELFF.

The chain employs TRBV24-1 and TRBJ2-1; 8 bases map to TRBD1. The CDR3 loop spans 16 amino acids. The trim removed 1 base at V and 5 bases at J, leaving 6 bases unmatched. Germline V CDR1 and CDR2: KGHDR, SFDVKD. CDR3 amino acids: CATSDFTDRGHNEQFF. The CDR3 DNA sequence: TGTGCCACCAGTGATTTCACAGACAGGGGCCACAATGAGCAGTTCTTC.

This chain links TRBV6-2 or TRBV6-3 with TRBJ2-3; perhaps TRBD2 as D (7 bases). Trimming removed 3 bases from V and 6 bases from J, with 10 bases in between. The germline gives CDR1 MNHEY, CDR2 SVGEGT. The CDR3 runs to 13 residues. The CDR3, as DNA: TGTGCCAGCAGTTATGGGGGGGCGGATACGCAGTATTTT. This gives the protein CASSYGGADTQYF.

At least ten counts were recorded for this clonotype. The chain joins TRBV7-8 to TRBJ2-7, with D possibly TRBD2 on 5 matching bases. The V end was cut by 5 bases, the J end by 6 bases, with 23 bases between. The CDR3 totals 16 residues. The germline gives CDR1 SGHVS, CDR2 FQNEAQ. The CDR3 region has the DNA TGTGCCAGCAGCCCCCAACTAGATCTTGGCGTAAGCGAGCAGTACTTC. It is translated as CASSPQLDLGVSEQYF.

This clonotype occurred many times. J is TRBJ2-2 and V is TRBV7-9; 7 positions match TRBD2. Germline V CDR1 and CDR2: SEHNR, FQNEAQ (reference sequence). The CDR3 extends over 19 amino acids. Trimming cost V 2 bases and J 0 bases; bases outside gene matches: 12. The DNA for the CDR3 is TGTGCCAGCAGCTTAACCGCACCGCGGGAGAGTTCGAACACCGGGGAGCTGTTTTTT. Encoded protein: CASSLTAPRESSNTGELFF.

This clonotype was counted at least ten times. CDR3 sequence reads: CASSLAAGRETQYF. The CDR3 DNA reads TGTGCCAGCAGCTTAGCTGCGGGCAGAGAGACCCAGTACTTC. The chain combines TRBV11-3 with TRBJ2-5; D perhaps matches TRBD2 (5 bases). V lost 1 base and J 4 bases, leaving 10 bases between the germline ends. This CDR3 is 14 amino acids long. CDR1 and CDR2 from the germline V gene are SGHNT and YENEEA.

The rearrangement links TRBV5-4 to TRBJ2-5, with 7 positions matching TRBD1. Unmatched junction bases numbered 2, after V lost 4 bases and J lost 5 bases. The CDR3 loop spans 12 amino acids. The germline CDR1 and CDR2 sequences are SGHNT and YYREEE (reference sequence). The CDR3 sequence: CASSPQGETQYF. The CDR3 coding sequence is TGTGCCAGCAGCCCACAGGGGGAGACCCAGTACTTC. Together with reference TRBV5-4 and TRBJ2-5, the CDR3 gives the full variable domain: ETGVTQSPTHLIKTRGQQVTLRCSSQSGHNTVSWYQQALGQGPQFIFQYYREEENGRGNFPPRFSGLQFPNYSSELNVNALELDDSALYLCASSPQGETQYFGPGTRLLVL.

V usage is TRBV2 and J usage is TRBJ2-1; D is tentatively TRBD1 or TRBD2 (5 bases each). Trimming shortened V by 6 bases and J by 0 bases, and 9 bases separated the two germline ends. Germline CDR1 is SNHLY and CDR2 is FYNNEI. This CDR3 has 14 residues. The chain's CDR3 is CASRGPSSYNEQFF. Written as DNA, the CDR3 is TGTGCCAGCAGGGGACCCAGCTCCTACAATGAGCAGTTCTTC.

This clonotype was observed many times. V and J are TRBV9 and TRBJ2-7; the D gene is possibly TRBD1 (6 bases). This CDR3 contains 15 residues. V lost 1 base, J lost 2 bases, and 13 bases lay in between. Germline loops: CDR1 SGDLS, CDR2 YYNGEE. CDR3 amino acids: CASSVSPQGPYEQYF. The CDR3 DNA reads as TGTGCCAGCAGCGTATCCCCTCAGGGGCCCTACGAGCAGTACTTC.

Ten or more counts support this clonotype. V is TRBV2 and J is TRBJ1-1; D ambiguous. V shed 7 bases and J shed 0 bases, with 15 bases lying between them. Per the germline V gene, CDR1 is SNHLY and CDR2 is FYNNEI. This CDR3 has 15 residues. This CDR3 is CASTPRSIMNTEAFF. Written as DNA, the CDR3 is TGTGCCAGCACACCGCGGTCCATTATGAACACTGAAGCTTTCTTT.

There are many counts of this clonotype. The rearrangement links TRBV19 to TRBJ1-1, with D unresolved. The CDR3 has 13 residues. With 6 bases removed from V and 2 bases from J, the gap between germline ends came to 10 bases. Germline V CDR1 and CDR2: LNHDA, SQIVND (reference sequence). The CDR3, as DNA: TGTGCCAGTAGAGTTCTGGCCAACACTGAAGCTTTCTTT. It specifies CASRVLANTEAFF. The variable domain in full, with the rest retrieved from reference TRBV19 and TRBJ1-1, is DGGITQSPKYLFRKEGQNVTLSCEQNLNHDAMYWYRQDPGQGLRLIYYSQIVNDFQKGDIAEGYSVSREKKESFPLTVTSAQKNPTAFYLCASRVLANTEAFFGQGTRLTVV.

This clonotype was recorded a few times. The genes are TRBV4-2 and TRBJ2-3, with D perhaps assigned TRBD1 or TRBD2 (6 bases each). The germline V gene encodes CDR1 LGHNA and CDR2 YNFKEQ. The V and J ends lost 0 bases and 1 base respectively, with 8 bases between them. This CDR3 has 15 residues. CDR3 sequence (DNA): TGTGCCAGCAGCCAAGAGGGGGGCCGCACAGATACGCAGTATTTT. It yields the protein CASSQEGGRTDTQYF.

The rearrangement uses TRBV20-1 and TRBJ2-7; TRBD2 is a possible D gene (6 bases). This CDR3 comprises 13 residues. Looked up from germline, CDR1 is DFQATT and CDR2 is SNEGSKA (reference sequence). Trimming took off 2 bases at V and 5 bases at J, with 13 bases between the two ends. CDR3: CSARMMGLNEQYF. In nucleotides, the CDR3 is TGCAGTGCTAGAATGATGGGACTCAACGAGCAGTACTTC.